This is a list of T cell receptor beta chains from one sample in a study of T-cell memory formation after mild COVID-19. TCRdb re-derived calls from the 5' RACE reads in MiXCR, one entry per CDR3 protein. The repertoire consists of 150,000 to 200,000 distinct CDR3 sequences, with about 9.9% occurring once and the leading ten covering approximately 3.8%. Specimen: PBMCs or a T cell subset sorted from them (not recorded which). The source of these receptors is a man between 18 and 29 years old who had mild COVID-19 (a few samples of this study predate the infection). Cell type and time point are not known. The CDR3 runs from the conserved cysteine through the conserved F or W. A D gene is named only where the DNA matches it firmly. Not all rows give a size; the values are once, few, many and, for expanded clones, a class.

V gene: TRBV3-1
J gene: TRBJ1-5
D gene: TRBD1
clone size: few
CDR3 protein: CASSQTRGQGASQPQHF
CDR3 DNA: TGTGCCAGCAGCCAAACCCGGGGACAGGGGGCGAGTCAGCCCCAGCATTTT

V gene: TRBV5-1
J gene: TRBJ1-1
D gene: TRBD1
clone size: few
CDR3 protein: CASSLEARGDGTEAFF
CDR3 DNA: TGCGCCAGCAGCTTGGAGGCCAGGGGGGACGGCACTGAAGCTTTCTTT

V gene: TRBV20-1
J gene: TRBJ1-5
D gene: .
clone size: .
CDR3 protein: CSVTGGGHQPQHF
CDR3 DNA: TGCAGTGTTACAGGTGGGGGCCATCAGCCCCAGCATTTT

V gene: TRBV6-5
J gene: TRBJ1-2
D gene: .
clone size: few
CDR3 protein: CASREDLNYGYTF
CDR3 DNA: TGTGCCAGCAGGGAAGATTTAAACTATGGCTACACCTTC

V gene: TRBV20-1
J gene: TRBJ2-2
D gene: TRBD2
clone size: few
CDR3 protein: CSASPGGANTGELFF
CDR3 DNA: TGCAGTGCTAGCCCGGGAGGAGCGAACACCGGGGAGCTGTTTTTT

V gene: TRBV6-6
J gene: TRBJ2-3
D gene: .
clone size: few
CDR3 protein: CASSYGLDTQYF
CDR3 DNA: TGTGCCAGCAGTTATGGATTAGATACGCAGTATTTT

V gene: TRBV7-9
J gene: TRBJ2-2
D gene: .
clone size: few
CDR3 protein: CASSLSRGPAGELFF
CDR3 DNA: TGTGCCAGCAGCCTCAGCAGGGGTCCAGCCGGGGAGCTGTTTTTT

V gene: TRBV7-2
J gene: TRBJ2-3
D gene: .
clone size: many
CDR3 protein: CASSWRYTDTQYF
CDR3 DNA: TGTGCCAGCAGCTGGCGGTACACAGATACGCAGTATTTT

V gene: TRBV7-6
J gene: TRBJ2-2
D gene: .
clone size: .
CDR3 protein: CASSLGAPGTGELFF
CDR3 DNA: TGTGCCAGCAGCTTAGGTGCCCCGGGAACCGGGGAGCTGTTTTTT

V gene: TRBV9
J gene: TRBJ1-5
D gene: TRBD1
clone size: few
CDR3 protein: CASSMTGSGNQPQHF
CDR3 DNA: TGTGCCAGCAGCATGACAGGGAGTGGCAATCAGCCCCAGCATTTT

V gene: TRBV7-9
J gene: TRBJ2-5
D gene: .
clone size: few
CDR3 protein: CATNLDGQETQYF
CDR3 DNA: TGTGCCACCAACCTGGACGGACAAGAGACCCAGTACTTC

V gene: TRBV12-3/TRBV12-4
J gene: TRBJ2-6
D gene: .
clone size: .
CDR3 protein: CASTPGESGANVLTF
CDR3 DNA: TGTGCCAGCACCCCGGGGGAGTCTGGGGCCAACGTCCTGACTTTC

V gene: TRBV4-3
J gene: TRBJ2-5
D gene: .
clone size: few
CDR3 protein: CASSQLDQGTQYF
CDR3 DNA: TGCGCCAGCAGCCAATTAGACCAGGGGACCCAGTACTTC

V gene: TRBV10-3
J gene: TRBJ2-3
D gene: .
clone size: many
CDR3 protein: CAISESGADTQYF
CDR3 DNA: TGTGCCATCAGTGAGTCGGGAGCAGATACGCAGTATTTT

V gene: TRBV28
J gene: TRBJ1-2
D gene: TRBD1
clone size: .
CDR3 protein: CANKAQGAVGYTF
CDR3 DNA: TGTGCCAACAAGGCCCAGGGGGCCGTGGGCTACACCTTC

V gene: TRBV7-9
J gene: TRBJ2-4
D gene: TRBD1
clone size: .
CDR3 protein: CASSSTRIRTGLTNIQYF
CDR3 DNA: TGTGCCAGCAGCTCCACTAGAATAAGGACAGGCCTGACGAACATTCAGTACTTC

V gene: TRBV7-3
J gene: TRBJ2-3
D gene: .
clone size: .
CDR3 protein: CASSRGAGDTQYF
CDR3 DNA: TGTGCCAGCAGCCGGGGGGCAGGAGATACGCAGTATTTT

V gene: TRBV2
J gene: TRBJ2-3
D gene: .
clone size: .
CDR3 protein: CASSADYTDTQYF
CDR3 DNA: TGTGCCAGCAGCGCGGACTACACAGATACGCAGTATTTT

V gene: TRBV6-2/TRBV6-3
J gene: TRBJ2-5
D gene: TRBD2
clone size: .
CDR3 protein: CASSVPLAGVETQYF
CDR3 DNA: TGTGCCAGCAGTGTCCCACTAGCGGGGGTAGAGACCCAGTACTTC

V gene: TRBV15
J gene: TRBJ2-3
D gene: .
clone size: few
CDR3 protein: CATRTPGDGTQYF
CDR3 DNA: TGTGCCACCCGAACCCCGGGAGACGGTACGCAGTATTTT

V gene: TRBV6-6
J gene: TRBJ1-3
D gene: .
clone size: .
CDR3 protein: CASMGGISGNTIYF
CDR3 DNA: TGTGCCAGCATGGGAGGGATTTCTGGAAACACCATATATTTT

V gene: TRBV7-8
J gene: TRBJ2-5
D gene: .
clone size: .
CDR3 protein: CASSFNSYPTAQYF
CDR3 DNA: TGTGCCAGCAGCTTCAACTCGTACCCAACGGCCCAGTACTTC

V gene: TRBV10-3
J gene: TRBJ1-6
D gene: .
clone size: .
CDR3 protein: CAISEANSPLHF
CDR3 DNA: TGTGCCATCAGTGAGGCTAATTCACCCCTCCACTTT

V gene: TRBV12-3/TRBV12-4
J gene: TRBJ1-3
D gene: .
clone size: few
CDR3 protein: CAIIAGSGNTIYF
CDR3 DNA: TGTGCCATCATTGCGGGCTCTGGAAACACCATATATTTT

V gene: TRBV7-2
J gene: TRBJ1-1
D gene: .
clone size: many
CDR3 protein: CASSRERAGADTEAFF
CDR3 DNA: TGTGCCAGCAGCCGCGAGAGGGCAGGGGCGGACACTGAAGCTTTCTTT

V gene: TRBV15
J gene: TRBJ2-3
D gene: .
clone size: .
CDR3 protein: CATRNRQVTDTQYF
CDR3 DNA: TGTGCCACCAGAAACCGCCAGGTGACAGATACGCAGTATTTT

V gene: TRBV21-1
J gene: TRBJ2-2
D gene: .
clone size: .
CDR3 protein: CASSGLYTGELFF
CDR3 DNA: TGTGCCAGCAGCGGGTTGTACACCGGGGAGCTGTTTTTT

V gene: TRBV7-2
J gene: TRBJ1-3
D gene: .
clone size: .
CDR3 protein: CASSLVSVGVSGNTIYF
CDR3 DNA: TGTGCCAGCAGCTTAGTGTCGGTTGGGGTTTCTGGAAACACCATATATTTT

V gene: TRBV6-5
J gene: TRBJ1-2
D gene: .
clone size: .
CDR3 protein: CASRTVRNYGYTF
CDR3 DNA: TGTGCCAGCCGGACAGTCCGGAACTATGGCTACACCTTC

V gene: TRBV6-2/TRBV6-3
J gene: TRBJ2-5
D gene: .
clone size: .
CDR3 protein: CASSPDLLGALTQYF
CDR3 DNA: TGTGCCAGCAGTCCGGACCTACTCGGGGCGTTGACCCAGTACTTC

V gene: TRBV27
J gene: TRBJ2-5
D gene: .
clone size: many
CDR3 protein: CASRGARRGNQETQYF
CDR3 DNA: TGTGCCAGCAGAGGTGCACGCAGAGGGAACCAAGAGACCCAGTACTTC

V gene: TRBV6-6
J gene: TRBJ1-1
D gene: .
clone size: few
CDR3 protein: CASSYPLRGRTEAFF
CDR3 DNA: TGTGCCAGCAGTTACCCGTTACGGGGGCGGACTGAAGCTTTCTTT

V gene: TRBV12-3/TRBV12-4
J gene: TRBJ2-5
D gene: TRBD1
clone size: .
CDR3 protein: CASSSTGGAETQYF
CDR3 DNA: TGTGCCAGCAGTTCGACAGGGGGCGCGGAGACCCAGTACTTC

V gene: TRBV9
J gene: TRBJ2-5
D gene: .
clone size: .
CDR3 protein: CASSVGVGAEETQYF
CDR3 DNA: TGTGCCAGCAGCGTAGGGGTGGGGGCCGAAGAGACCCAGTACTTC

V gene: TRBV5-4
J gene: TRBJ1-6
D gene: TRBD1
clone size: .
CDR3 protein: CASSLVGQVNSPLHF
CDR3 DNA: TGTGCCAGCAGCTTGGTGGGACAGGTGAATTCACCCCTCCACTTT

V gene: TRBV7-2
J gene: TRBJ2-1
D gene: .
clone size: medium-sized
CDR3 protein: CASSSNSYNEQFF
CDR3 DNA: TGTGCCAGCAGCTCCAACTCCTACAATGAGCAGTTCTTC

V gene: TRBV10-3
J gene: TRBJ2-3
D gene: TRBD2
clone size: few
CDR3 protein: CAIKSGGSTDTQYF
CDR3 DNA: TGTGCCATAAAGAGCGGGGGAAGCACAGATACGCAGTATTTT

V gene: TRBV2
J gene: TRBJ2-3
D gene: TRBD1
clone size: .
CDR3 protein: CASSVRQGAADTQYF
CDR3 DNA: TGTGCCAGCAGTGTAAGGCAGGGGGCGGCCGATACGCAGTATTTT

V gene: TRBV7-9
J gene: TRBJ1-2
D gene: .
clone size: .
CDR3 protein: CASSLQDDGGYTF
CDR3 DNA: TGTGCCAGCAGCTTACAGGACGACGGAGGCTACACCTTC